This T cell receptor (beta chain) emerged from a study of blood T cell repertoires in COVID-19. At the level of the study: Collection of acute and convalescent COVID-19 samples took place in the United States, Italy and Spain. From T cells, B-cell-depleted T cells, or PBMCs came the material, which was cDNA or gDNA.

The sample holds one count of this clone. In germline, CDR1 is KGHDR, CDR2 SFDVKD. The CDR3 length is 16 residues. Germline trimming cut 3 bases from V and 2 bases from J; bases unmatched to any gene: 8. This table comes from immunoSEQ multiplex PCR, and its TCRdb copy is limited to in-frame clones, with some not included. The sample holds approximately 150,000 clones; more than 70% are singletons and the top ten take under 1.5%. The receptor was isolated from a man in his 60s with acute or convalescent COVID-19. This chain joins TRBV24-1 and TRBJ2-5; TRBD1 matches 7 bases. Input material: peripheral blood. CDR3 in DNA: TGTGCCACCAGTGATCGGACAGGTGAAGTACAAGAGACCCAGTACTTC. This gives the protein CATSDRTGEVQETQYF.